The clone carrying this T cell receptor beta chain came up a few times. The data stem from a study of blood T cell repertoires in COVID-19. Overall study context: Samples representing acute and convalescent COVID-19 were sourced from the United States, Italy and Spain.

Clones were sequenced by immunoSEQ multiplex PCR, and TCRdb holds only the in-frame ones, with some missing. The sample contains more than 60,000 clones, around 88% of which appear only once. The CDR3 totals 14 residues. Trimming pared 0 bases from V and 5 bases from J, leaving 11 bases between. CDR1 and CDR2 (germline): SGDLS, YYNGEE. The clonotype comes from a woman of 80 years or more with active or convalescent COVID-19. This rearrangement joins TRBV9 to TRBJ1-2; D is uncertain. Sample: peripheral blood. CDR3 DNA: TGTGCCAGCAGCGTAGAAGGGAGAAGGTATGGCTACACCTTC. This encodes CASSVEGRRYGYTF.